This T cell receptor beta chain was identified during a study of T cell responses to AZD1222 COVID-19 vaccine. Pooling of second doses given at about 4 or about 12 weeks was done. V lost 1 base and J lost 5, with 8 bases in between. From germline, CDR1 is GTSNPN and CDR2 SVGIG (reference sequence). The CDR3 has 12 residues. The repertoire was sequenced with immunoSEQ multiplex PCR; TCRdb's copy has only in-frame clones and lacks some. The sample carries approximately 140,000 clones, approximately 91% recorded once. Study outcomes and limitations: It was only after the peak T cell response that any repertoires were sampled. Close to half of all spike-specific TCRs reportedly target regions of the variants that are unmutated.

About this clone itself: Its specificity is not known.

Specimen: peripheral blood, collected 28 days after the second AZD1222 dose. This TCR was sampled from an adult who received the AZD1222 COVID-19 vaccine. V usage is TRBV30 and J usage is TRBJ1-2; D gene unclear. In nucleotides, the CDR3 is TGTGCCTGGAGTGCTAACACATATGGCTACACCTTC. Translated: CAWSANTYGYTF.